The entry below describes one TCR beta chain. The antigen is not known. This sample is part of a study of radiotherapy plus CTLA-4 blockade in lung cancer. General observations from the study: Radiotherapy was combined with ipilimumab, and tumor-derived TCR clones then expanded in blood.

Data came from immunoSEQ multiplex PCR; TCRdb stores just in-frame clones and leaves some out. The table has 23,000 or so clones, around 72% seen once; the top ten hold around 3.5%. This CDR3 spans 14 amino acids. Germline CDR1 LNHDA, CDR2 SQIVND (reference sequence). Unmatched junction bases numbered 8, after V lost 6 bases and J lost 6 bases. This TCR came from a human donor with non-small cell lung cancer who had stable disease on radiotherapy plus ipilimumab. Here the sequenced sample was peripheral blood, taken from a patient treated with radiotherapy plus ipilimumab. V and J are TRBV19 and TRBJ1-1; 9 bases agree with TRBD1. CDR3 in DNA: TGTGCCAGTAGGGTACAGGGGGCGCATCCTGAAGCTTTCTTT. Protein sequence: CASRVQGAHPEAFF.